This TCR beta chain was observed in a study of shared T cell receptors in the human thymus. Profiled with immunoSEQ multiplex PCR; TCRdb holds only in-frame clones, not every one. The sample records hundreds of thousands of clones, roughly 94% being singletons. The CDR3 has 14 amino acids. Germline values: CDR1 SGHDT, CDR2 YYEEEE. V was shortened by 2 bases and J by 6 bases, with 14 bases between the two germline ends. This sequence originates from a human donor. The V gene is TRBV5-6, the J gene TRBJ1-2; tentatively, D is TRBD1 (6 bases). The source material was thymocytes. In DNA, the CDR3 is TGTGCCAGCAGCTTTACAGGGAGTCGGAATGGCTACACCTTC. Protein sequence: CASSFTGSRNGYTF.